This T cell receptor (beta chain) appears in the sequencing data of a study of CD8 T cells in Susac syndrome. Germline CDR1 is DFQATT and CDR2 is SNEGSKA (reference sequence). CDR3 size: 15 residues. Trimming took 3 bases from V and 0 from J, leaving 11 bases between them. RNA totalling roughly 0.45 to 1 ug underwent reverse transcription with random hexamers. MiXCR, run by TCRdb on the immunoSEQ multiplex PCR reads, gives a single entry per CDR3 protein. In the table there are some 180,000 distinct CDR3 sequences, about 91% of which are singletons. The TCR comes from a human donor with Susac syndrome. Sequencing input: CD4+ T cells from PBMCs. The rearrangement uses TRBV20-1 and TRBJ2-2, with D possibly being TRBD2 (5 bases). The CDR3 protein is CSASTARANTGELFF. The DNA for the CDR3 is TGCAGTGCTAGTACCGCGAGGGCGAACACCGGGGAGCTGTTTTTT.